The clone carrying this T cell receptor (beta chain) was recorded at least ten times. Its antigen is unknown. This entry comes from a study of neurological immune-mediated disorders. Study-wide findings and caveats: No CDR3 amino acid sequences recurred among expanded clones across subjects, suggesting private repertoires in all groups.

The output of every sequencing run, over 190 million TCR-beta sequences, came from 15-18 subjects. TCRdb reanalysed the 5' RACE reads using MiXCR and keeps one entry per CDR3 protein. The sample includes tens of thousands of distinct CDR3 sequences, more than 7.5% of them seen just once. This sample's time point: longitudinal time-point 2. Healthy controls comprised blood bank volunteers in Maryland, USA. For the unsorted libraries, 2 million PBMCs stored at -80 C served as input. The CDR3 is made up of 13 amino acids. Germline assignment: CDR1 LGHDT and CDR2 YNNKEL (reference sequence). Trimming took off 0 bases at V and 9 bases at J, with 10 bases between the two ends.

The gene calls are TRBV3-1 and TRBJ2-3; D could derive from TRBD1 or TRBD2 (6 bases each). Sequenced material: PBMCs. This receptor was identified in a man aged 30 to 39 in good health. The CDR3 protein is CASSQERGDTQYF. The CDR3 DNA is TGTGCCAGCAGCCAAGAAAGGGGGGACACGCAGTATTTT.